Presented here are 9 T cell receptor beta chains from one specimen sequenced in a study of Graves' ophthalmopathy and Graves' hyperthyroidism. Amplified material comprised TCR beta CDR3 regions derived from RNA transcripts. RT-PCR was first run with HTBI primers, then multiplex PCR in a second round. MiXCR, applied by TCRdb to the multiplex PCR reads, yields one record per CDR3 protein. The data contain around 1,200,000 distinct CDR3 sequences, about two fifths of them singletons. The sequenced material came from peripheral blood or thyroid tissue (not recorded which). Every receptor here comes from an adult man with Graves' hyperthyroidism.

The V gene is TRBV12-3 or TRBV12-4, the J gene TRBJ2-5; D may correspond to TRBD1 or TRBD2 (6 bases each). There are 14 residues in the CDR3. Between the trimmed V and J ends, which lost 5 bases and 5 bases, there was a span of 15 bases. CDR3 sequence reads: CASSPRGGMETQYF. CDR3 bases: TGTGCCAGCAGTCCCAGGGGAGGCATGGAGACCCAGTACTTC.

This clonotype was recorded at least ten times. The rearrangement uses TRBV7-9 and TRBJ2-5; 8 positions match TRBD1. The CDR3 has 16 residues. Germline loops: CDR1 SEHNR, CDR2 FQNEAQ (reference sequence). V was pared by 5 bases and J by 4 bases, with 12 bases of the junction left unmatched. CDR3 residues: CASSALSDRARETQYF. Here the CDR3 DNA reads TGTGCCAGCAGCGCCCTGTCGGACAGGGCCCGAGAGACCCAGTACTTC. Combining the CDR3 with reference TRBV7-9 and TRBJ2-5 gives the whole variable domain DTGVSQNPRHKITKRGQNVTFRCDPISEHNRLYWYRQTLGQGPEFLTYFQNEAQLEKSRLLSDRFSAERPKGSFSTLEIQRTEQGDSAMYLCASSALSDRARETQYFGPGTRLLVL.

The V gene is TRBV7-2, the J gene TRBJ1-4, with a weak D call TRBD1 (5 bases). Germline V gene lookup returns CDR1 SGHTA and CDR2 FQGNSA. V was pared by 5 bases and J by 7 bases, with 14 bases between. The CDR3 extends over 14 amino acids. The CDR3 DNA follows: TGTGCCAGCAGCCCTGGCAGGGCGAGTGAAAAACTGTTTTTT. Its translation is CASSPGRASEKLFF.

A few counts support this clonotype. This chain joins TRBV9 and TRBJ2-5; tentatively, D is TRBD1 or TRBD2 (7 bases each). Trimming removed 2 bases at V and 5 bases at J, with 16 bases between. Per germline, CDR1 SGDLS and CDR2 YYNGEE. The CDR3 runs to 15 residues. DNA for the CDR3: TGTGCCAGCAGCGTTGGAGCCAGGGGGGGGGAGACCCAGTACTTC. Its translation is CASSVGARGGETQYF.

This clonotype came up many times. For the CDR3, the DNA is TGTGCCAGCAGCTTAGTTTATAACGGTCAAGAGACCCAGTACTTC. Its protein product is CASSLVYNGQETQYF. The V and J genes are TRBV7-2 and TRBJ2-5; no reliable D call. V was pared by 1 base and J by 2 bases, with 11 bases between. The CDR3 runs 15 residues. Germline assignment: CDR1 SGHTA and CDR2 FQGNSA.

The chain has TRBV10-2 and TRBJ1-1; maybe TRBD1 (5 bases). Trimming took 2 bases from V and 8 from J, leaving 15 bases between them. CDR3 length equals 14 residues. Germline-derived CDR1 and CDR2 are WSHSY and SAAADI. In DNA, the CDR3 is TGCGCCAGCAGTGAGCCGGGGCCGGGAGGGGAAGCTTTCTTT. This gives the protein CASSEPGPGGEAFF.

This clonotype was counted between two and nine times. CDR3: CSATKTSVRETQYF. The CDR3 DNA is TGCAGTGCTACGAAGACTAGCGTACGGGAGACCCAGTACTTC. V is TRBV20-1 and J is TRBJ2-5; 8 nucleotides line up with TRBD2. The germline CDR1 and CDR2 sequences are DFQATT and SNEGSKA (reference sequence). This CDR3 region has 14 residues. The V and J ends lost 4 bases and 5 bases, in that order; junction bases with no gene match: 9.

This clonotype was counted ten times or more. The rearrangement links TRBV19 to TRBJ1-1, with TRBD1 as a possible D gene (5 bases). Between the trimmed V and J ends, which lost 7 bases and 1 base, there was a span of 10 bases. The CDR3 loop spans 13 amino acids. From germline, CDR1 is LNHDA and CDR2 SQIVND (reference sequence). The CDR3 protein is CASTRGRNTEAFF. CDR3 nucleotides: TGTGCCAGTACTCGGGGCCGGAACACTGAAGCTTTCTTT.

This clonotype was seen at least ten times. This CDR3 reads CAISESGSWGTLDQPQHF. CDR3 in DNA: TGTGCCATCAGTGAGTCGGGGTCCTGGGGAACCTTAGATCAGCCCCAGCATTTT. V gene TRBV10-3 combines with J gene TRBJ1-5; D uncertain. CDR1 is ENHRY and CDR2 is SYGVKD in the germline V gene. V was cut by 0 bases and J by 5 bases, with 20 bases left in between. This CDR3 contains 18 residues.